These T cell receptor beta chains were read from a single sample in a study of beta chain features in type 1 diabetes. The table came from immunoSEQ multiplex PCR; TCRdb's copy has only in-frame clones and leaves some out. The repertoire holds around 180,000 clones, with more than 10% as singletons. Sequencing input: central memory CD4+ T cells from blood. Receptors were obtained from a woman aged 18-29 years in good health. Both conserved end residues are part of each CDR3. Each record gives: D gene, J gene, V gene, clone size, CDR3 DNA, CDR3 protein. D genes are given only for firm matches. A row's size may be missing; if present it is once, few, many or a size class.

TRBD2	TRBJ2-7	TRBV15	few	TGTGCCACCTCCCCCGGGACTAGGGGAAACGAGCAGTACTTC	CATSPGTRGNEQYF
TRBD2	TRBJ2-7	TRBV4-2	few	TGTGCCAGCAGCCTCGGGACTTCCGGGACTAGCGGGACCTACGAGCAGTACTTC	CASSLGTSGTSGTYEQYF
TRBD2	TRBJ2-1	TRBV7-2	few	TGTGCCAGCAGCTTATGGGTCGGCGGGCGGGAGGGCCGGGGTGAGCAGTTCTTC	CASSLWVGGREGRGEQFF
.	TRBJ2-3	TRBV27	.	TGTGCCAGCAGTTTACTCTATGGCACAGATACGCAGTATTTT	CASSLLYGTDTQYF
.	TRBJ2-3	TRBV11-2	.	TGTGCCAGCAGCTTAGGTGGAGGGGCGGCCGATACGCAGTATTTT	CASSLGGGAADTQYF
TRBD2	TRBJ2-3	TRBV10-3	.	TGTGCCATCAGTGAGGGGGTCGGGGGGAGTTTGACAGATACGCAGTATTTT	CAISEGVGGSLTDTQYF
.	TRBJ2-2	TRBV7-3	.	TGTGCCAGCAGCTTAATCCCCCTCAACACCGGGGAGCTGTTTTTT	CASSLIPLNTGELFF
.	TRBJ1-2	TRBV6-5	few	TGTGCCAGCAGTTACAACAGGGACCGCGCTGGCTACACCTTC	CASSYNRDRAGYTF
TRBD1	TRBJ1-2	TRBV14	few	TGTGCCAGCAGCCAAGCACCGGGACAGGGGGCGCGGGGCTACACCTTC	CASSQAPGQGARGYTF
TRBD2	TRBJ2-1	TRBV7-9	few	TGTGCCAGCAGCTTAGGCTCACTAGCGGTGAGCGATGAGCAGTTCTTC	CASSLGSLAVSDEQFF
.	TRBJ1-5	TRBV18	.	TGTGCCAGCTCACCACAAGGGGATCAGCCCCAGCATTTT	CASSPQGDQPQHF
.	TRBJ1-1	TRBV30	few	TGTGCCTGGAGTAACAGGGTCACTGAAGCTTTCTTT	CAWSNRVTEAFF
TRBD2	TRBJ2-5	TRBV19	.	TGTGCCAGTAGTATAGCGGGAGGGAAAGAGACCCAGTACTTC	CASSIAGGKETQYF
.	TRBJ1-5	TRBV7-9	.	TGTGCCAGCAGCACAACTTTCCCCTCGGGGTACAATCAGCCCCAGCATTTT	CASSTTFPSGYNQPQHF
TRBD1	TRBJ1-1	TRBV9	.	TGTGCCAGCAGCCCTCAGACAGGGGGGACTGAAGCTTTCTTT	CASSPQTGGTEAFF
TRBD1	TRBJ2-2	TRBV7-2	many	TGTGCCAGCAGCCAGAGGACAGGGGGCGCGTTCGGGGAGCTGTTTTTT	CASSQRTGGAFGELFF
.	TRBJ1-4	TRBV11-2	.	TGTGCCAGCAGGGCGGCTAATGAAAAACTGTTTTTT	CASRAANEKLFF
TRBD2	TRBJ2-2	TRBV7-2	few	TGTGCCAGCAGCCGACGGGACTACAACACCGGGGAGCTGTTTTTT	CASSRRDYNTGELFF
TRBD2	TRBJ2-2	TRBV7-2	many	TGTGCCAGCAGCGCCCGGAGAACTAGCGTTTCGGAGCTGTTTTTT	CASSARRTSVSELFF
TRBD1	TRBJ2-5	TRBV11-3	few	TGTGCCAGCAGCTCAGGACAGGGTGTGCGTGGGACCCAGTACTTC	CASSSGQGVRGTQYF
.	TRBJ1-1	TRBV30	.	TGTGCCTGGACCCTCGGGGGTTGGAACACTGAAGCTTTCTTT	CAWTLGGWNTEAFF
TRBD2	TRBJ2-1	TRBV9	few	TGTGCCAGCAGCGCAGGGACTAGCGCGCACAATGAGCAGTTCTTC	CASSAGTSAHNEQFF
TRBD1	TRBJ2-7	TRBV14	few	TGTGCCAGCGGACGGACAGGGATGTCCTACGAGCAGTACTTC	CASGRTGMSYEQYF
.	TRBJ2-2	TRBV7-2	.	TGTGCCAGCAGCTTGGCCGCTAGCCACACCGGGGAGCTGTTTTTT	CASSLAASHTGELFF
.	TRBJ2-4	TRBV15	few	TGTGCCACCAGCAGCCCTACTCCGGGAAACATTCAGTACTTC	CATSSPTPGNIQYF
.	TRBJ2-7	TRBV29-1	.	TGCAGCGCCTCACAGGGAACCTACGAGCAGTACTTC	CSASQGTYEQYF
.	TRBJ2-1	TRBV9	.	TGTGCCAGCAGCTCTGGGCGGGGTTCAGTATGGGAGCAGTTCTTC	CASSSGRGSVWEQFF
TRBD2	TRBJ2-1	TRBV12-5	.	TGTGCTAGTGGTTTCACTCGATCTAGCGGGAGGGCGGTTGAGCAGTTCTTC	CASGFTRSSGRAVEQFF
.	TRBJ2-7	TRBV5-6	.	TGTGCCAGCAGCTCCCTGGCTAAGCGGAGTACTTACGAGCAGTACTTC	CASSSLAKRSTYEQYF
.	TRBJ2-7	TRBV6-1	few	TGTGCCAGCAGTCAGGGCGGTCGCTACGAGCAGTACTTC	CASSQGGRYEQYF
TRBD1	TRBJ1-2	TRBV28	.	TGTGCCAGCAGTACGGGACAGTATGGCTACACCTTC	CASSTGQYGYTF
.	TRBJ2-1	TRBV7-2	.	TGTGCCAGCAGCTTGGCGGACAATGAGCAGTTCTTC	CASSLADNEQFF
.	TRBJ2-7	TRBV7-2	few	TGTGCCAGCAGCTGGCTCAGCGACGAGCAGTACTTC	CASSWLSDEQYF
.	TRBJ1-2	TRBV4-2	.	TGTGCCAGCGGGGGGGCGAGAAACTATGGCTACACCTTC	CASGGARNYGYTF
.	TRBJ1-2	TRBV28	.	TGTGCCAGCATTGGGTCGACCCTAGATGGCTACACCTTC	CASIGSTLDGYTF
.	TRBJ2-1	TRBV19	.	TGTGCCAGTAGATCGATTGGAGGGAGGAATGAGCAGTTCTTC	CASRSIGGRNEQFF
TRBD1	TRBJ2-4	TRBV30	.	TGTGCCTGGAAAGACAGGGAAGCCAAAAACATTCAGTACTTC	CAWKDREAKNIQYF
TRBD2	TRBJ2-7	TRBV5-6	.	TGTGCCAGCACTTTAGGCGGCGGGAGCTCCTACGAGCAGTACTTC	CASTLGGGSSYEQYF
.	TRBJ2-7	TRBV5-1	.	TGCGCCAGCAGCTTCCTGGACAGAAGAGGCGAGCAGTACTTC	CASSFLDRRGEQYF
TRBD2	TRBJ2-2	TRBV4-2	once	TGTGCCAGCAGCCAAGTGCTAGCGGGAGGTACCACCGGGGAGCTGTTTTTT	CASSQVLAGGTTGELFF
TRBD1	TRBJ1-5	TRBV28	.	TGTGCCAGCAGTTCCATGTCAGTGGCAGGGGGCCATCAGCCCCAGCATTTT	CASSSMSVAGGHQPQHF
TRBD1	TRBJ2-7	TRBV14	few	TGTGCCAGCAGCCCAACAGGGGTCGAGCAGTACTTC	CASSPTGVEQYF
.	TRBJ2-3	TRBV9	.	TGTGCCAGCAGCCCTAGCCCCCTGACAGATACGCAGTATTTT	CASSPSPLTDTQYF
.	TRBJ2-1	TRBV11-1	few	TGTGCCAGCAGTACGACAGCCTACAATGAGCAGTTCTTC	CASSTTAYNEQFF
TRBD2	TRBJ2-7	TRBV13	once	TGTGCCAGCAGCTTATTCGGGACTAGCGGAGGGTACGAGCAGTACTTC	CASSLFGTSGGYEQYF
TRBD2	TRBJ2-7	TRBV4-2	few	TGTGCCAGCCGAAATGGGCGGGAGGGTTCCTACGAGCAGTACTTC	CASRNGREGSYEQYF
.	TRBJ2-1	TRBV7-6	.	TGTGCCAGCAGCTTAGAATTGCGGAACAATGAGCAGTTCTTC	CASSLELRNNEQFF
.	TRBJ2-3	TRBV28	few	TGTGCCAGCGGGCGGAGCTTGGCGGGTAGCACAGATACGCAGTATTTT	CASGRSLAGSTDTQYF
.	TRBJ2-6	TRBV6-1	.	TGTGCCAGCAGTGAATGGAGAGGGACTGGGGCCAACGTCCTGACTTTC	CASSEWRGTGANVLTF
TRBD2	TRBJ2-7	TRBV10-3	few	TGTGCCATCAGTGGCTCCGGGACTAGCCACTCCTACGAGCAGTACTTC	CAISGSGTSHSYEQYF
TRBD2	TRBJ2-1	TRBV7-9	few	TGTGCCAGCAGCTTAGGCTTAGCGGGAGTAGACAATGAGCAGTTCTTC	CASSLGLAGVDNEQFF
TRBD1	TRBJ1-5	TRBV7-2	.	TGTGCCAGCAGCTTAGTCCAGGACAGGGGGAATCAGCCCCAGCATTTT	CASSLVQDRGNQPQHF
TRBD2	TRBJ2-3	TRBV5-4	few	TGTGCCAGCAGCCCACGACTAGCGGGAGGCACAGATACGCAGTATTTT	CASSPRLAGGTDTQYF
TRBD1	TRBJ1-5	TRBV7-9	.	TGTGCCAGCAGCCGAGGGCGGGCAGGGGGTGGTCAGCCCCAGCATTTT	CASSRGRAGGGQPQHF